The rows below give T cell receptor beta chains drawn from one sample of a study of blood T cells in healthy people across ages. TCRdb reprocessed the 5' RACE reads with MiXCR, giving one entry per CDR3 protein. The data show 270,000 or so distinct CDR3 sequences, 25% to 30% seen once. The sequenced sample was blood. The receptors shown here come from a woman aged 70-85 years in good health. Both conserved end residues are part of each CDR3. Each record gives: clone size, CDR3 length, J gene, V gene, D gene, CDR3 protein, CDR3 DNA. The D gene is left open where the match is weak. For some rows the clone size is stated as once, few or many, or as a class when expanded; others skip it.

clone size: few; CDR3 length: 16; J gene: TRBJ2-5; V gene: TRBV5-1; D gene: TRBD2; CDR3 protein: CASSLGLAGGTETQYF; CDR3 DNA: TGCGCCAGCAGCCTAGGACTAGCGGGAGGGACGGAGACCCAGTACTTC
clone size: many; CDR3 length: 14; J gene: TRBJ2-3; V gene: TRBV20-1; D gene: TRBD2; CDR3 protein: CSASLAGDADTQYF; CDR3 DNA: TGCAGTGCTAGCCTAGCGGGAGATGCGGATACGCAGTATTTT
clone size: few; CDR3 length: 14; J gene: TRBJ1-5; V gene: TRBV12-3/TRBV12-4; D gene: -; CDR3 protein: CASRAALDNQPQHF; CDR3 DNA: TGTGCCAGCCGGGCTGCTCTCGACAATCAGCCCCAGCATTTT
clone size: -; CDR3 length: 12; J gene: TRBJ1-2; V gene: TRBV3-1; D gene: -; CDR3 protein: CASSRTNYGYTF; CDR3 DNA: TGTGCCAGCAGCCGGACGAACTATGGCTACACCTTC
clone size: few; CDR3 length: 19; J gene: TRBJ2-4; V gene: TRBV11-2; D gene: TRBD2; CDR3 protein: CASSLGVWGTREDLYIQYF; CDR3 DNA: TGTGCCAGCAGCTTAGGGGTCTGGGGTACGCGGGAGGATCTGTACATTCAGTACTTC
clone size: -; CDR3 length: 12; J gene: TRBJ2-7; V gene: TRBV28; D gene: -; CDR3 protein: CASTDSAYEQYF; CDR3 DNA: TGTGCCAGCACCGACAGCGCCTACGAGCAGTACTTC
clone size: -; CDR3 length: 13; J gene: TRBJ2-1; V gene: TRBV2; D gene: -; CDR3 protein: CASSEFAYNEQFF; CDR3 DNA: TGTGCCAGCAGTGAATTTGCCTACAATGAGCAGTTCTTC
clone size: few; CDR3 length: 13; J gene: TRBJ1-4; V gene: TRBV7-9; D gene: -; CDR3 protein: CAGTSATNEKLFF; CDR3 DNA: TGTGCCGGGACCAGTGCAACTAATGAAAAACTGTTTTTT
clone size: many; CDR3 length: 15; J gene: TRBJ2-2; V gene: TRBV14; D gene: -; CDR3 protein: CASSPHVKNTGELFF; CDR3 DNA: TGTGCCAGCAGCCCTCACGTAAAGAACACCGGGGAGCTGTTTTTT
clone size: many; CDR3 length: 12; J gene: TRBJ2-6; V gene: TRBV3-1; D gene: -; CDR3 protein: CASRRGANVLTF; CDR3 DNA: TGTGCCAGCAGACGAGGGGCCAACGTCCTGACTTTC
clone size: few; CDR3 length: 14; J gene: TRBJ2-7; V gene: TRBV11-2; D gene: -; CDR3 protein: CASSLVKGSHEQYF; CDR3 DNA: TGTGCCAGCAGCTTAGTGAAGGGGTCCCACGAGCAGTACTTC
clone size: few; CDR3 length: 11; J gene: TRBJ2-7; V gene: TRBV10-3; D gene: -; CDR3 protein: CAIGSGAEQYF; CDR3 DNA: TGTGCCATCGGCTCAGGTGCGGAGCAGTACTTC
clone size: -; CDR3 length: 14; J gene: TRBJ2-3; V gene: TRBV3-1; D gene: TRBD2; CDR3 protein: CASSSLAVSDTQYF; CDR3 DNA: TGTGCCAGCAGCTCACTAGCGGTTTCAGATACGCAGTATTTT
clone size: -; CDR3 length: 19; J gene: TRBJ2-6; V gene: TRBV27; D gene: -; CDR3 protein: CASSTQNRGGASGANVLTF; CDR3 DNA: TGTGCCAGCAGTACACAGAACAGGGGGGGTGCCTCTGGGGCCAACGTCCTGACTTTC
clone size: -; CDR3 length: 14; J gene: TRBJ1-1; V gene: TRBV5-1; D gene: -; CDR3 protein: CASSPGGIPTEAFF; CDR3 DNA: TGCGCCAGCAGCCCGGGGGGCATCCCCACTGAAGCTTTCTTT
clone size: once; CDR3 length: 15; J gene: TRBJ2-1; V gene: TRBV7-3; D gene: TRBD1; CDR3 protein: CASSSGTGGFNEQFF; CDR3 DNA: TGTGCCAGCAGCTCCGGGACAGGGGGCTTCAATGAGCAGTTCTTC
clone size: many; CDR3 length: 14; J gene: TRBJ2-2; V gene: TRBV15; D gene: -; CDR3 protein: CATSRKGGGGELFF; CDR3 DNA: TGTGCCACCAGCAGAAAAGGAGGAGGGGGGGAGCTGTTTTTT
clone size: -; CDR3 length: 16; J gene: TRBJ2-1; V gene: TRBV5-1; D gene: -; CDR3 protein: CASSRNPGGAKNEQFF; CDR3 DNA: TGCGCCAGCAGCCGAAACCCGGGGGGCGCAAAAAATGAGCAGTTCTTC
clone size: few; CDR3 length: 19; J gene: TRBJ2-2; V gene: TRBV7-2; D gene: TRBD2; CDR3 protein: CASSLYAREDARATGELFF; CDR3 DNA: TGTGCCAGCAGCTTATACGCGCGGGAGGACGCCAGGGCAACCGGGGAGCTGTTTTTT